This T cell receptor (beta chain) was found in a study of beta chain features in type 1 diabetes. Regarding the study as a whole: Significant though moderate, a shortening of TCRB CDR3s appeared in all four CD4+ subsets of Type 1 diabetes patients.

V was clipped by 2 bases and J by 6 bases, with 19 bases between them. CDR3 size: 16 residues. Germline V gives CDR1 GTSNPN, CDR2 SVGIG (reference sequence). Expressed TCRB transcripts were sequenced because the entire RNA isolate underwent reverse transcription. This table comes from immunoSEQ multiplex PCR, and its TCRdb copy is limited to in-frame clones, with some not included. The sample shows some 70,000 clones, about 50% of them seen only once. This clone has a handful of counts. Its specificity is unknown. The sequence was collected from a young man with type 1 diabetes. The chain carries TRBV30 and TRBJ1-4; tentative D call: TRBD1 (5 bases). Material: central memory CD4+ T cells from blood. The CDR3 coding sequence is TGTGCCTGGAGTCCCGGGAGAGGGGCCGGGGATGAAAAACTGTTTTTT. This translates into CAWSPGRGAGDEKLFF.